This entry concerns a single T cell receptor beta chain. The clone's antigen remains unknown. No per-base quality is available; no much larger clone lies one base away. Genomic DNA was extracted from sorted cells for sequencing of the TCRbeta CDR3 region. The immunoSEQ Assay was used for sequencing of TCRbeta CDR3 regions. Entries here come from immuneACCESS through TCRdb and include only in-frame sequences with V and J called. Some clones fail to appear in such tables; in the studies checked, an unresolved V gene covers under half of the shortfall, and the cause of the remainder is unknown. Within this sample are tens of thousands of clones, with 70% to 90% of them counted one time only. The ten largest clones represent over 13% of the sample. Via the germline V gene (reference sequence), CDR1 is SEHNR and CDR2 FQNEAQ. Trimming removed 5 bases from V and 7 bases from J, leaving 18 bases between the germline ends. The CDR3 starts with the cysteine, ends with the phenylalanine, and has 15 residues. Left in the record is the CDR3 DNA by itself, 45 bases read in frame from the first base.

The entry originates in a study of OX40 agonist ivuxolimab in advanced cancers. With regard to the full study: Ivuxolimab was an agonistic, fully human IgG2 monoclonal antibody directed against OX40 (CD134), a costimulatory receptor. The dose-escalation cohort was over 70% male with a mean age of roughly 62 years, ranging from roughly 23 to 80. Partial responses occurred in three dose-escalation patients, of whom one had hepatocellular carcinoma and two had cutaneous melanoma. The point of sequencing TCRbeta in the periphery was to test whether ivuxolimab changed TCR sequence diversity and drove clonal T-cell expansion. Of the roughly 52 dose-escalation patients, hepatocellular carcinoma was present in about 20, melanoma in approximately 15, renal cell carcinoma in 9 and head and neck cancer in 9. Intravenous ivuxolimab was administered to patients every 2 weeks at six dose levels: 0.01, 0.1, 0.3, 1.5, 3 and 10 mg/kg. Patients were allowed to have had prior anti-PD-1, anti-PD-L1 or anti-CTLA-4 therapy, and 30% to 50% of the dose-escalation patients had previously received checkpoint inhibitors. The paper reports the monotherapy dose-escalation portion (N of about 47 patients) of the phase I ivuxolimab trial. The paper's findings and limits, for the study overall: After ivuxolimab, expanded clones were on average more numerous among CD8+ T cells than among CD4+ T cells. Antigen specificity was not determined for the clonally expanded peripheral T cells. Clonal expansion of both CD4+ and CD8+ blood T cells was observed from baseline to week 6 at doses 0.1 to 3.0 mg/kg. In the 0.1-3.0 mg/kg groups, partial responders were among the patients with the lowest normalized peripheral clonal expansion, particularly in CD8+ T cells. Low levels of normalized T-cell clonal expansion were also seen in some nonresponding patients.

The trial excluded patients who had a history of autoimmune disease or who were on systemic immunosuppression. Peripheral blood for TCR sequencing was collected from all dose cohorts at baseline, on cycle 4 day 1, and on cycle 7 day 1. The samples were drawn from a first-in-human, open-label, multicenter phase I dose-escalation trial of ivuxolimab. The trial enrolled adults with locally advanced or metastatic head and neck squamous cell, hepatocellular, melanoma or renal cell carcinoma. Before TCR sequencing, CD4+ T cells and CD8+ T cells were sorted from peripheral blood as separate populations. Material: CD4+ or CD8+ T cells sorted from blood, obtained in a trial of the OX40 agonist ivuxolimab. This receptor was obtained from an adult with an advanced solid tumor such as melanoma, head and neck, liver or kidney cancer. The chain was built from TRBV7-9 and TRBJ2-1; a weak D assignment points to TRBD1 (6 bases agree). The CDR3 sequence is CASSAKTQGFNEQFF. At the DNA level, the sequence is TGTGCCAGCAGCGCCAAAACCCAGGGGTTTAATGAGCAGTTCTTC.